The 5 T cell receptor beta chains listed next were all sequenced from one sample in a study of cytomegalovirus exposure and HLA in healthy donors. This PCR relied on a set of 60 Vbeta primers and 13 Jbeta primers. The table came from immunoSEQ multiplex PCR; TCRdb's copy has only in-frame clones and leaves some out. The sample gives roughly 66,000 clones, around 82% of which show up once; 7% to 8% is in the top ten. Specimen: PBMCs. The receptors derive from a young man in good health and CMV-seropositive.

The J gene is TRBJ2-5, the V gene TRBV6-5; 10 positions match TRBD1. This CDR3 region has 15 residues. V shed 5 bases and J 5 bases; nucleotides not matched to a gene: 8. In germline, CDR1 is MNHEY, CDR2 SVGAGI. CDR3 amino acids: CASSSGTGAVETQYF. In DNA, the CDR3 is TGTGCCAGCAGTAGCGGGACAGGGGCCGTGGAGACCCAGTACTTC.

The chain uses TRBV29-1 and TRBJ1-4; TRBD1 might be the D (5 bases). The V gene's germline CDR1 is SQVTM and CDR2 ANQGSEA. V was shortened by 7 bases and J by 6 bases, with 6 bases between the two germline ends. The CDR3 totals 10 residues. CDR3 in DNA: TGCAGCGCACAGGATGAAAAACTGTTTTTT. Translating it yields CSAQDEKLFF. The complete variable domain, with remaining parts taken from reference TRBV29-1 and TRBJ1-4, reads SAVISQKPSRDICQRGTSLTIQCQVDSQVTMMFWYRQQPGQSLTLIATANQGSEATYESGFVIDKFPISRPNLTFSTLTVSNMSPEDSSIYLCSAQDEKLFFGSGTQLSVL.

This sequence joins TRBV30 and TRBJ1-3; D is possibly TRBD1 (5 bases). Trimming shortened V by 1 base and J by 2 bases, and 6 bases separated the two germline ends. Germline lookup yields CDR1 GTSNPN and CDR2 SVGIG (reference sequence). CDR3 length: 13 residues. The chain's CDR3 is CAWSAGTGNTIYF. CDR3 sequence (DNA): TGTGCCTGGAGTGCAGGGACTGGAAACACCATATATTTT.

This chain links TRBV14 with TRBJ2-7; TRBD2 matches 11 bases. The CDR3 has 16 amino acids. V trimming: 1 base; J trimming: 6 bases; junction bases outside the gene matches: 8. From germline, CDR1 is SGHDN and CDR2 FVKESK. The CDR3 DNA reads as TGTGCCAGCAGCCAAGGCGGTAGCGGGAGGGCCGGCGAGCAGTACTTC. Translation gives CASSQGGSGRAGEQYF.

This chain links TRBV6-5 with TRBJ2-1; D may be TRBD2 (6 bases). V was trimmed by 7 bases and J by 7 bases, leaving 20 bases between them. The V gene's germline CDR1 is MNHEY and CDR2 SVGAGI. The CDR3 runs 15 residues. CDR3 amino acids: CASNGGRTLRNEQFF. The DNA for the CDR3 is TGTGCCAGCAATGGGGGGAGGACTCTTCGGAATGAGCAGTTCTTC.